A single sample is the source of the 14 T cell receptor beta chains below, sequenced in a study of T cell responses to AZD1222 COVID-19 vaccine. TCRdb's table, derived via immunoSEQ multiplex PCR, lists solely in-frame clones and lacks some. Here the sample spans 120,000 or so clones, roughly 90% being singletons. The sequences come from peripheral blood, collected on day 0 of AZD1222 vaccination. All receptors come from an adult in good health.

V is TRBV24-1 and J is TRBJ2-3; 7 nucleotides match TRBD2. The CDR3 is 16 residues long. Losses at the gene ends were 0 bases for V and 1 base for J; bases not matched to a gene: 3. The germline V gene encodes CDR1 KGHDR and CDR2 SFDVKD. The CDR3 bases are TGTGCCACCAGTGATTTGAGCGGGATTGGCACAGATACGCAGTATTTT. Protein: CATSDLSGIGTDTQYF.

The V and J genes are TRBV4-2 and TRBJ1-1; perhaps TRBD1 as D (6 bases). Germline V gives CDR1 LGHNA, CDR2 YNFKEQ. V lost 1 base, J lost 6 bases, and 12 bases lay in between. The CDR3 extends over 14 amino acids. Here the CDR3 DNA reads TGTGCCAGCAGCCAAGTTACAGGGAGGGCTGAAGCTTTCTTT. It is translated as CASSQVTGRAEAFF.

The CDR3 loop is CASSRGQLNTEAFF. Here the CDR3 DNA reads TGTGCCAGCTCAAGGGGACAGTTGAACACTGAAGCTTTCTTT. The chain combines TRBV18 with TRBJ1-1, with 7 bases that match TRBD1. Per germline, CDR1 KGHSH and CDR2 LQKENI. V gave up 5 bases and J gave up 0 bases; unmatched junction bases: 3. The CDR3 covers 14 residues. Filled out from reference TRBV18 and TRBJ1-1, the complete variable domain reads NAGVMQNPRHLVRRRGQEARLRCSPMKGHSHVYWYRQLPEEGLKFMVYLQKENIIDESGMPKERFSAEFPKEGPSILRIQQVVRGDSAAYFCASSRGQLNTEAFFGQGTRLTVV.

In this sample, this clone turned up a few times. The J gene is TRBJ1-4, the V gene TRBV30; possible D gene TRBD1, 5 bases. In germline, CDR1 is GTSNPN, CDR2 SVGIG (reference sequence). Between the trimmed V and J ends, which lost 6 bases and 8 bases, there was a span of 7 bases. CDR3 length: 10 amino acids. CDR3 region: CACGGEKLFF. CDR3 sequence (DNA): TGTGCCTGCGGGGGGGAAAAACTGTTTTTT.

The rearrangement uses TRBV3-1 (or the pseudogene TRBV3-2) and TRBJ1-2, with D perhaps matching TRBD1 (6 bases). The CDR3 sequence is 14 residues long. Trimming left V 3 bases short and J 6 bases short, with 14 bases between. Germline loops: CDR1 LGHDT, CDR2 YNNKEL (reference sequence). CDR3 sequence (DNA): TGTGCCAGCAGCCAGTCCGGGACAACAAATGGCTACACCTTC. Translation: CASSQSGTTNGYTF.

The chain has TRBV5-4 and TRBJ2-7; the match to TRBD2 covers 10 bases. Germline trimming cut 5 bases from V and 2 bases from J; bases unmatched to any gene: 4. Looked up from germline, CDR1 is SGHNT and CDR2 is YYREEE (reference sequence). The CDR3 consists of 14 residues. CDR3 in DNA: TGTGCCAGCAGTGGCCTAGCGGGGGCCTACGAGCAGTACTTC. This codes for CASSGLAGAYEQYF.

V usage is TRBV3-1 (or the pseudogene TRBV3-2) and J usage is TRBJ2-5, with D unclear. V gave up 0 bases and J gave up 2 bases, with 4 bases separating them. CDR1 and CDR2 (germline): LGHDT, YNNKEL (reference sequence). The CDR3 spans 13 residues. CDR3 loop: CASSQELQETQYF. CDR3 in DNA: TGTGCCAGCAGCCAAGAGTTACAAGAGACCCAGTACTTC.

V usage is TRBV5-1 and J usage is TRBJ2-3; the D is unclear. Germline lookup yields CDR1 SGHRS and CDR2 YFSETQ. Trimming removed 5 bases from V and 6 bases from J, with 13 bases in between. The CDR3 is 13 residues long. The CDR3 nucleotides read TGCGCCAGCAGTTTATGGGGTATGGATACGCAGTATTTT. Protein: CASSLWGMDTQYF.

The chain is built from TRBV11-3 and TRBJ2-2, with 8 positions matching TRBD1. J gave up 7 bases and V 3 bases, and 4 bases lay outside the gene matches. This CDR3 comprises 14 residues. Germline CDR1 reads SGHNT; CDR2 reads YENEEA. The CDR3 coding sequence is TGTGCCAGCAGCTTGGACAGGGTGAACGGGGAGCTGTTTTTT. It encodes CASSLDRVNGELFF. The full variable domain, its missing parts supplied by reference TRBV11-3 and TRBJ2-2, is EAGVVQSPRYKIIEKKQPVAFWCNPISGHNTLYWYLQNLGQGPELLIRYENEEAVDDSQLPKDRFSAERLKGVDSTLKIQPAELGDSAVYLCASSLDRVNGELFFGEGSRLTVL.

The rearrangement joins TRBV3-1 (or the pseudogene TRBV3-2) to TRBJ1-3, with D perhaps TRBD1 (6 bases). The CDR3 is 18 amino acids. The V end was cut by 1 base, the J end by 0 bases, with 16 bases between. Germline V lookup: CDR1 LGHDT, CDR2 YNNKEL (reference sequence). The CDR3 DNA is TGTGCCAGCAGCCAAGTTACCCGGACAGCCACCTCTGGAAACACCATATATTTT. Translating gives CASSQVTRTATSGNTIYF.

The J gene is TRBJ2-1, the V gene TRBV11-3; 14 nucleotides match TRBD2. CDR3 length equals 20 residues. V shed 1 base, J shed 6 bases, and the junction held 14 bases outside the gene matches. Germline assignment: CDR1 SGHNT and CDR2 YENEEA. In DNA form, the CDR3 reads TGTGCCAGCAGCTTAGGCCAGGCCCTCTCGACTAGCGGGAGGGCCAATGAGCAGTTCTTC. This translates into CASSLGQALSTSGRANEQFF.

This chain links TRBV10-3 with TRBJ2-5; 9 nucleotides line up with TRBD1. CDR1 is ENHRY, CDR2 SYGVKD, per germline. V dropped 0 bases and J dropped 1; count of bases not matched to a gene: 3. The length of the CDR3 is 16 residues. The CDR3 is CAISESTTGGQETQYF. For the CDR3, the DNA is TGTGCCATCAGTGAGTCGACGACAGGGGGCCAAGAGACCCAGTACTTC.

The V and J genes are TRBV6-5 and TRBJ2-7; TRBD2 might be the D (6 bases). The V gene's germline CDR1 is MNHEY and CDR2 SVGAGI. The CDR3 runs 13 residues. Trimming removed 7 bases at V and 6 bases at J, with 16 bases between. Written as DNA, the CDR3 is TGTGCCAGCACCAGGACTATGGACTCCGAGCAGTACTTC. It yields the protein CASTRTMDSEQYF.

The chain is built from TRBV18 and TRBJ1-4; no clear D. CDR3 length: 13 residues. Trimming stripped 3 bases from V and 5 bases from J, with 7 bases between. Germline assignment: CDR1 KGHSH and CDR2 LQKENI. The CDR3 region is CASSPQENEKLFF. The CDR3, as DNA: TGTGCCAGCTCACCCCAGGAAAATGAAAAACTGTTTTTT.